The clone carrying this T cell receptor beta chain was detected only a few times. This sample was included in a study of blood T cell repertoires in COVID-19. Study details: The analysed material was cDNA or gDNA that came from T cells, B-cell-depleted T cells, or PBMCs.

There are 12 residues in the CDR3. V dropped 6 bases and J dropped 0 bases, with 5 bases sitting between them. As originally analysed: Amplifying reference gene primers gave estimates of nucleated cell counts. The assay was immunoSEQ multiplex PCR, and TCRdb's table has in-frame clones only and misses some. That table supplies the V and J calls and clone size; D and trimming were determined from the DNA. The table records over 300,000 clones, about four fifths of them present only once. The chain combines TRBV12-3 or TRBV12-4 with TRBJ2-5; D gene unclear. This receptor was identified in a woman in her 50s with acute or convalescent COVID-19. Sequenced material: peripheral blood. CDR3 loop: CASSLYQETQYF. The CDR3, as DNA: TGTGCCAGCAGCCTGTACCAAGAGACCCAGTACTTC.